This TCR beta chain is from a study of T cell responses to AZD1222 COVID-19 vaccine. Sequencing was performed with immunoSEQ multiplex PCR; in TCRdb, only in-frame clones are kept and a portion is missing. The repertoire holds some 160,000 clones, with roughly 85% as singletons. Germline values: CDR1 KGHSH, CDR2 LQKENI. This CDR3 has 18 residues. Germline trimming cut 2 bases from V and 2 bases from J; bases unmatched to any gene: 12. Sequenced material: peripheral blood, taken 28 days after the second AZD1222 dose. This TCR was sampled from an adult who received the AZD1222 COVID-19 vaccine. The V gene is TRBV18, the J gene TRBJ2-3, with 8 positions matching TRBD2. DNA for the CDR3: TGTGCCAGCTCACCATCGGTAGGCGGGGGGCCTTACACAGATACGCAGTATTTT. This codes for CASSPSVGGGPYTDTQYF. Drawing the rest from reference TRBV18 and TRBJ2-3, the complete variable domain is NAGVMQNPRHLVRRRGQEARLRCSPMKGHSHVYWYRQLPEEGLKFMVYLQKENIIDESGMPKERFSAEFPKEGPSILRIQQVVRGDSAAYFCASSPSVGGGPYTDTQYFGPGTRLTVL.